The 10 T cell receptor beta chains below were found in one sample sequenced in a study of vaccination effects on CD4 cells after COVID-19. These receptors have no known antigen. The data were produced by immunoSEQ multiplex PCR, yet TCRdb's version contains in-frame clones alone and is incomplete. This table holds fewer than 35,000 clones, roughly 74% found once. After roughly 9 days in culture, the CD4+ T cells were isolated. Participants were vaccinated with two doses of either the BNT162b2 or mRNA-1273 vaccine. Material: CD4+ T cells from PBMCs cultured without peptide, obtained after COVID-19 vaccination. The receptors were gathered from a human donor who received a COVID-19 vaccine.

The rearrangement joins TRBV3-1 (or the pseudogene TRBV3-2) to TRBJ2-2; no reliable D call. Germline-derived CDR1 and CDR2 are LGHDT and YNNKEL (reference sequence). This CDR3 comprises 11 residues. The germline V and J ends were trimmed by 2 bases and 7 bases, with 2 bases remaining between them. CDR3 in DNA: TGTGCCAGCAGCCAATTCGGGGAGCTGTTTTTT. This translates into CASSQFGELFF.

The chain links TRBV24-1 to TRBJ1-1, with 8 bases lining up with TRBD1. Germline CDR1 and CDR2: KGHDR and SFDVKD. Trimming took 4 bases from V and 3 from J; bases not matched to a gene: 12. The CDR3 loop spans 17 amino acids. As DNA, the CDR3 is TGTGCCACCAGTGACCCTAGCGGACAGGGTCCCGACACTGAAGCTTTCTTT. Translating it yields CATSDPSGQGPDTEAFF.

The V call is TRBV18, the J call TRBJ2-1; TRBD2 matches at 7 bases. Trimming took 5 bases from V and 4 from J; bases not matched to a gene: 11. The length of the CDR3 is 16 residues. Germline-derived CDR1 and CDR2 are KGHSH and LQKENI. This CDR3 is CASSVVPGGMYNEQFF. The CDR3 nucleotides are TGTGCCAGCTCAGTCGTACCGGGAGGAATGTACAATGAGCAGTTCTTC.

V gene TRBV5-1 combines with J gene TRBJ1-1, with 8 nucleotides matching TRBD1. The CDR3 is 13 amino acids. Trimming at V came to 0 bases and at J to 11 bases, leaving 6 bases not matched to a gene. Germline assignment: CDR1 SGHRS and CDR2 YFSETQ. DNA of the CDR3: TGCGCCAGCAGCTTGGCAGGACAGGGAGAGGCTTTCTTT. Residues: CASSLAGQGEAFF.

This chain joins TRBV6-5 and TRBJ1-6; D unresolved. The length of the CDR3 is 13 residues. Germline lookup yields CDR1 MNHEY and CDR2 SVGAGI. With 0 bases removed from V and 14 bases from J, the gap between germline ends came to 11 bases. The CDR3 region is CASSYSQAWALHF. DNA for the CDR3: TGTGCCAGCAGTTACTCGCAGGCATGGGCCCTCCACTTT.

This sequence joins TRBV4-2 and TRBJ2-2; D might be TRBD2 (5 bases). CDR1 LGHNA and CDR2 YNFKEQ come from the germline V gene. The CDR3 has 15 residues. Trimming removed 1 base at V and 6 bases at J, with 12 bases between. CDR3 sequence reads: CASSQVIQRSGELFF. The DNA of the CDR3 is TGTGCCAGCAGCCAAGTAATCCAGCGGTCCGGGGAGCTGTTTTTT.

The chain is built from TRBV27 and TRBJ1-2; no reliable D call. V lost 4 bases to trimming and J lost 2 bases, with 8 bases between them. Germline V gives CDR1 MNHEY, CDR2 SMNVEV (reference sequence). CDR3 length: 13 residues. CDR3 coding DNA: TGTGCCAGCAGTTCCCGGCCGAACTATGGCTACACCTTC. This gives the protein CASSSRPNYGYTF.

The V and J genes are TRBV4-2 and TRBJ2-7; weak D call: TRBD1 (6 bases). The germline V gene has CDR1 LGHNA and CDR2 YNFKEQ. V lost 8 bases and J 1 base, leaving 12 bases between the germline ends. The CDR3 length is 13 residues. CDR3 loop: CASSGQLSYEQYF. CDR3 DNA: TGTGCCAGCTCAGGACAGCTGTCCTACGAGCAGTACTTC.

The chain combines TRBV18 with TRBJ1-1; D is ambiguous. This CDR3 is 12 amino acids long. V lost 3 bases and J lost 4, with 6 bases in between. Germline V lookup: CDR1 KGHSH, CDR2 LQKENI. CDR3 protein: CASSPGVTEAFF. Here the CDR3 DNA reads TGTGCCAGCTCACCCGGGGTCACTGAAGCTTTCTTT.

The table lists this clone with a count of one. The V gene is TRBV30, the J gene TRBJ1-2; 9 bases agree with TRBD1. This CDR3 has 12 residues. Germline V gene data show CDR1 as GTSNPN and CDR2 as SVGIG (reference sequence). Trimming took 3 bases from V and 12 from J; bases not matched to a gene: 8. CDR3 protein: CAWRTGGTVDTF. The CDR3 bases are TGTGCCTGGAGGACAGGGGGGACGGTGGACACCTTC.